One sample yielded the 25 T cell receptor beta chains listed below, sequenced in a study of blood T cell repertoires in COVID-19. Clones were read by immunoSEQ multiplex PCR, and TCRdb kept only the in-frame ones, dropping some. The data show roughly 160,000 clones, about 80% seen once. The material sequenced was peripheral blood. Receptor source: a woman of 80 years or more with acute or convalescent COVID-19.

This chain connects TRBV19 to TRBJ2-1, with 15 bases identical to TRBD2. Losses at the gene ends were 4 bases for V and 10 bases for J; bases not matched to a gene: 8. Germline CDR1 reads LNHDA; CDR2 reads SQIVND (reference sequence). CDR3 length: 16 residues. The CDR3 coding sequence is TGTGCCAGTAGTACGTGGACTAGCGGGAGGGCCCAGGAGCAGTTCTTC. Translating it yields CASSTWTSGRAQEQFF.

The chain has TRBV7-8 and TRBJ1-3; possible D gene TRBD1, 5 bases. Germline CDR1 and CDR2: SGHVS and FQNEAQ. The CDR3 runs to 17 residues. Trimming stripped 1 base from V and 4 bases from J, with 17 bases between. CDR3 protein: CASSLEVRRDPGNTIYF. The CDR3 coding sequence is TGTGCCAGCAGCTTAGAGGTTCGGAGGGACCCCGGAAACACCATATATTTT. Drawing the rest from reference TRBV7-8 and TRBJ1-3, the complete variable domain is GAGVSQSPRYKVAKRGQDVALRCDPISGHVSLFWYQQALGQGPEFLTYFQNEAQLDKSGLPSDRFFAERPEGSVSTLKIQRTQQEDSAVYLCASSLEVRRDPGNTIYFGEGSWLTVV.

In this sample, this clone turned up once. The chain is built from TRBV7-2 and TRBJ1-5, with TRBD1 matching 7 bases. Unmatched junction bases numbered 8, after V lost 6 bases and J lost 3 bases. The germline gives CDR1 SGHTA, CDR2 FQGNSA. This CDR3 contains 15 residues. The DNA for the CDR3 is TGTGCCAGCAGTTTGAGAGACAGGGACAATCAGCCCCAGCATTTT. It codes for CASSLRDRDNQPQHF.

The CDR3 reads CATSTGTGFYEQYF. The CDR3 DNA reads as TGTGCCACCAGCACCGGGACAGGATTCTACGAGCAGTACTTC. V usage is TRBV24-1 and J usage is TRBJ2-7, with 8 bases fitting TRBD1. V gave up 7 bases and J gave up 3 bases; unmatched junction bases: 7. The CDR3 runs to 14 residues. From germline, CDR1 is KGHDR and CDR2 SFDVKD.

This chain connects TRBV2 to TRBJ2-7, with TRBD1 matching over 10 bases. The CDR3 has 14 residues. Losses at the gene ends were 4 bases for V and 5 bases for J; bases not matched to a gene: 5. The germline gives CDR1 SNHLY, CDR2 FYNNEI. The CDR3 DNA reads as TGTGCCAGCAGTGGACCGGACAGGGGGAACGAGCAGTACTTC. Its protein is CASSGPDRGNEQYF.

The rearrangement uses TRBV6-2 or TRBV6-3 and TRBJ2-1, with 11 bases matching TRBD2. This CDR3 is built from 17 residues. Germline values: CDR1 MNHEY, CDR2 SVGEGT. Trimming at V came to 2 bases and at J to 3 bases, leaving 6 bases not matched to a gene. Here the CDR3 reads CASSYTGLAVLYNEQFF. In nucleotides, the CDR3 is TGTGCCAGCAGTTACACGGGACTAGCGGTACTCTACAATGAGCAGTTCTTC.

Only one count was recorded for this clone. DNA for the CDR3: TGTGCCAGCAGTTACACAGGATATGGCTACACCTTC. The encoded protein is CASSYTGYGYTF. This sequence joins TRBV6-2 or TRBV6-3 and TRBJ1-2; D might be TRBD1 (5 bases). CDR1 MNHEY and CDR2 SVGEGT come from the germline V gene. This CDR3 has 12 amino acids. The V end was cut by 2 bases, the J end by 5 bases, with 6 bases between.

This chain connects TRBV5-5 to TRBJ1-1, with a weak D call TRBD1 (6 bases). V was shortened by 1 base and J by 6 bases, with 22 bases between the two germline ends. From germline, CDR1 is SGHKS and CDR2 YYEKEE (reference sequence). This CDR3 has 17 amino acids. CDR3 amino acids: CASSLYLSGHTLAEAFF. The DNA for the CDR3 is TGTGCCAGCAGCTTGTATTTATCGGGACACACACTAGCTGAAGCTTTCTTT.

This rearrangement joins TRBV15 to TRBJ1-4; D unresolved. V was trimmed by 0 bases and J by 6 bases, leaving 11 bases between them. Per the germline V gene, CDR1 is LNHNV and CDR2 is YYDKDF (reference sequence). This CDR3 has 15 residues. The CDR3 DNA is TGTGCCACCAGCAGAGATCGAGGGCCTGATGAAAAACTGTTTTTT. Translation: CATSRDRGPDEKLFF.

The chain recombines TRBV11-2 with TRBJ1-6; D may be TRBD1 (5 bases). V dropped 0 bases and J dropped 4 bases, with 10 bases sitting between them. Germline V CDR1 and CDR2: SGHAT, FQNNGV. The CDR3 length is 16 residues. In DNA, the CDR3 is TGTGCCAGCAGCTTAGATAGGGACTTTTATAATTCACCCCTCCACTTT. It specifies CASSLDRDFYNSPLHF.

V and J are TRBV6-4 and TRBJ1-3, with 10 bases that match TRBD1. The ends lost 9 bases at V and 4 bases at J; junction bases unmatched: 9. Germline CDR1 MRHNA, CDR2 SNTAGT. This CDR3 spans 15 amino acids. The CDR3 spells CARCRDRGPGNTIYF. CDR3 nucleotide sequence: TGTGCCAGATGCCGGGACAGGGGCCCGGGAAACACCATATATTTT.

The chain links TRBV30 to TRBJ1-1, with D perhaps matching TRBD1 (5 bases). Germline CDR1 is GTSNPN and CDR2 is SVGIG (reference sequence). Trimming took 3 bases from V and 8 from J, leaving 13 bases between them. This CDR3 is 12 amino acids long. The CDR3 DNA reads TGTGCCTGGAGCCCCGGGACTGGAGAAGCTTTCTTT. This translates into CAWSPGTGEAFF. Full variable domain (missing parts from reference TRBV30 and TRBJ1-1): SQTIHQWPATLVQPVGSPLSLECTVEGTSNPNLYWYRQAAGRGLQLLFYSVGIGQISSEVPQNLSASRPQDRQFILSSKKLLLSDSGFYLCAWSPGTGEAFFGQGTRLTVV.

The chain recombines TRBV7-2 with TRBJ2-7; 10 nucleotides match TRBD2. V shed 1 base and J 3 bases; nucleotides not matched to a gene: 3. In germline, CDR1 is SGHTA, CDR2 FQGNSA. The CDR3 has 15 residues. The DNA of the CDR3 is TGTGCCAGCAGCTTAGTAGCGGGGGGCCGCTACGAGCAGTACTTC. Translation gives CASSLVAGGRYEQYF.

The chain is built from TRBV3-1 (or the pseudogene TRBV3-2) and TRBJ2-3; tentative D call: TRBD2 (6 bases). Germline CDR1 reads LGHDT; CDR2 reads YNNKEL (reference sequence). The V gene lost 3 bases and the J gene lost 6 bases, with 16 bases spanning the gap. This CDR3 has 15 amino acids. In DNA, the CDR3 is TGTGCCAGCAGCCATAATCCTGGGACTTCGGATACGCAGTATTTT. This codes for CASSHNPGTSDTQYF.

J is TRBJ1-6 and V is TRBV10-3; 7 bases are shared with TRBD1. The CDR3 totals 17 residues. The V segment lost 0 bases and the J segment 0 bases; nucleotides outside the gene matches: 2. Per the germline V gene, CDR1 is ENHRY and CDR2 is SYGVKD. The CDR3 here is CAISESTGSSYNSPLHF. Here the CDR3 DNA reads TGTGCCATCAGTGAGTCGACAGGGAGCTCCTATAATTCACCCCTCCACTTT.

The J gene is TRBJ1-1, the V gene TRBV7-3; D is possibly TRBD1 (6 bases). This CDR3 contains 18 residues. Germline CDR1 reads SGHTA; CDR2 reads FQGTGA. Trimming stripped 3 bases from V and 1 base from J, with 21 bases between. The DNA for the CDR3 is TGTGCCAGCAGCTTGGGACCGACCACAGGGCGGAGGAACACTGAAGCTTTCTTT. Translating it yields CASSLGPTTGRRNTEAFF.

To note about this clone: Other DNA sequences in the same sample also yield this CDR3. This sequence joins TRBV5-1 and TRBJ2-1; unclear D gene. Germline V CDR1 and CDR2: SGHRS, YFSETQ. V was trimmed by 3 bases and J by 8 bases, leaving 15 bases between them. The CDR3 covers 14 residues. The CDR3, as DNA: TGCGCCAGCAGCTCCCAATCGAACTTGGATGAGCAGTTCTTC. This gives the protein CASSSQSNLDEQFF. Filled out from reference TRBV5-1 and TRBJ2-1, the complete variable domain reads KAGVTQTPRYLIKTRGQQVTLSCSPISGHRSVSWYQQTPGQGLQFLFEYFSETQRNKGNFPGRFSGRQFSNSRSEMNVSTLELGDSALYLCASSSQSNLDEQFFGPGTRLTVL.

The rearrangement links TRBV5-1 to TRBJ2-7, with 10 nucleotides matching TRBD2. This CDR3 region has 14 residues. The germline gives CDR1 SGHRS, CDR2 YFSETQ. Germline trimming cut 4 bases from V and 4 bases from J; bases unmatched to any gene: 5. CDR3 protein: CASSPSGSSYEQYF. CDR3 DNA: TGCGCCAGCAGCCCTAGCGGGAGTTCGTACGAGCAGTACTTC.

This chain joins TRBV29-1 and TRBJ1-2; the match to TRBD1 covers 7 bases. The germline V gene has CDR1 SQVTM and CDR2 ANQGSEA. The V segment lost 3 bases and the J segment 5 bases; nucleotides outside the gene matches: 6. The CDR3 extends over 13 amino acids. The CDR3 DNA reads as TGCAGCGTTGAGATGTACAGGGGATATGGCTACACCTTC. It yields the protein CSVEMYRGYGYTF.

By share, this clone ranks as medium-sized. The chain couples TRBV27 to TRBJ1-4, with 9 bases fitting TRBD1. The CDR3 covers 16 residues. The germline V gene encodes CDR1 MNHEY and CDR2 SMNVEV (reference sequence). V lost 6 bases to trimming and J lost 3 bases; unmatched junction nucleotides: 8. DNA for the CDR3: TGTGCCAGCAGCCCGGGACAGGGCCGGGCTAATGAAAAACTGTTTTTT. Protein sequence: CASSPGQGRANEKLFF.

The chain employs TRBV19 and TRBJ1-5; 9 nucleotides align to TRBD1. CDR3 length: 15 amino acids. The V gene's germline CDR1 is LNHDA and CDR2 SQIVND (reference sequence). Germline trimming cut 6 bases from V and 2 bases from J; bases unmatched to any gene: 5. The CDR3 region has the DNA TGTGCCAGTAGGCAGACAGGGGGTGGCAATCAGCCCCAGCATTTT. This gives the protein CASRQTGGGNQPQHF.

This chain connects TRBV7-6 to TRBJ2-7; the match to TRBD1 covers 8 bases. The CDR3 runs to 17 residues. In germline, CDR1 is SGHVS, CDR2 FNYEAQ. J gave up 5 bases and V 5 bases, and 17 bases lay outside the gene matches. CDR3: CASSPEGQGALVHEQYF. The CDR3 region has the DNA TGTGCCAGCAGCCCAGAGGGCCAGGGGGCCCTGGTCCACGAGCAGTACTTC.

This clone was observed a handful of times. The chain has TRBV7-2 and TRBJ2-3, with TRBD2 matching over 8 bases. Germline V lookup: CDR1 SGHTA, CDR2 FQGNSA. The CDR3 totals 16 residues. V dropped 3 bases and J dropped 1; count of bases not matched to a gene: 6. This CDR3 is CASSLGLSGGTDTQYF. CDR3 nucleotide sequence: TGTGCCAGCAGCTTGGGCCTTAGCGGGGGCACAGATACGCAGTATTTT.

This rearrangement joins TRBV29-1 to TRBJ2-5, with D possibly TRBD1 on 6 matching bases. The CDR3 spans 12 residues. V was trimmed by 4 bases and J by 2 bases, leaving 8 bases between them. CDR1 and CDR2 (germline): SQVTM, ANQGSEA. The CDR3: CSVARGQETQYF. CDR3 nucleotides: TGCAGCGTTGCCAGGGGACAAGAGACCCAGTACTTC.

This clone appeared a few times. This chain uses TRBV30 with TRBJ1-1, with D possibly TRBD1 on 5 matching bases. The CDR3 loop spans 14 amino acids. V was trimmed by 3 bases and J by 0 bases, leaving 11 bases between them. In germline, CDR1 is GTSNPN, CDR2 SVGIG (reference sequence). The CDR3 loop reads CAWRLLTVNTEAFF. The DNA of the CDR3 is TGTGCCTGGAGATTGTTGACAGTGAACACTGAAGCTTTCTTT. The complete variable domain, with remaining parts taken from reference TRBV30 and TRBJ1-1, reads SQTIHQWPATLVQPVGSPLSLECTVEGTSNPNLYWYRQAAGRGLQLLFYSVGIGQISSEVPQNLSASRPQDRQFILSSKKLLLSDSGFYLCAWRLLTVNTEAFFGQGTRLTVV.